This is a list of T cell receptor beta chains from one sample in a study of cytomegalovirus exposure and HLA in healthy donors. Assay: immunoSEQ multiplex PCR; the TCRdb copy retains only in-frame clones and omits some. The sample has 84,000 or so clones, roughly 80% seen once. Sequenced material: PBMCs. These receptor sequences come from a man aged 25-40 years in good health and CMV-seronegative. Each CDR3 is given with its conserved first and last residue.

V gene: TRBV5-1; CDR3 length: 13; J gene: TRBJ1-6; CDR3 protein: CASGAAQGSPLHF
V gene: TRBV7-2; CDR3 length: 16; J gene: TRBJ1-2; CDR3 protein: CASSLGADRGRGGYTF
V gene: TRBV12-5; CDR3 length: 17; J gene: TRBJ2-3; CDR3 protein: CASGLVSGTQGADTQYF
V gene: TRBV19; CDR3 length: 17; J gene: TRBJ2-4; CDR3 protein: CASSNPGWGETKNIQYF
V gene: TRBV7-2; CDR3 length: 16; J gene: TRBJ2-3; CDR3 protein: CASSLDLQYSTDTQYF
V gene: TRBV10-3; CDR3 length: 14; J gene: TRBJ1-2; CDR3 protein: CAISESEASYGYTF
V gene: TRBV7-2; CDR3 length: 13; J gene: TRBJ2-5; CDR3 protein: CASSAMLGFAEYF
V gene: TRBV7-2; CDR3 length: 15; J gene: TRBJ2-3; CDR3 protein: CASSLAPAGVGTQYF
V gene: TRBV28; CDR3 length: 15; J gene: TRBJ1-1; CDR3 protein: CASSLGGQGAPEAFF
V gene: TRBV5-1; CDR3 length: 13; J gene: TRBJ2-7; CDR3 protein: CASGLLGAYEQYF
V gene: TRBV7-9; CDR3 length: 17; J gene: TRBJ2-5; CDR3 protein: CSSSLANSGGASETQYF
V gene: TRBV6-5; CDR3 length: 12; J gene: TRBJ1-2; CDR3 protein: CASGEGWSGYTF
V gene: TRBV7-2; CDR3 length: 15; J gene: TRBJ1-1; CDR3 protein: CASSLQNRGNTEAFF
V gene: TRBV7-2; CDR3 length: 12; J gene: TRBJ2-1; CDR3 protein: CASSLVFDEQFF
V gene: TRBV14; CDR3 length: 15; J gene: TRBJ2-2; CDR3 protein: CASSQVGGRTGELFF
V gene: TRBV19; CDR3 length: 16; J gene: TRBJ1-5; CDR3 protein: CASKLRGQSGNQPQHF
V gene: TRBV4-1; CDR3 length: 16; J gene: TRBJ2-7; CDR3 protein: CASSQDPPPPQDEQYF
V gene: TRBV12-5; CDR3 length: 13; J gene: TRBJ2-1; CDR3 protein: CASGREEYNEQFF
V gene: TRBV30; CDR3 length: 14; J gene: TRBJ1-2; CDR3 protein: CAWTRDKSSYGYTF
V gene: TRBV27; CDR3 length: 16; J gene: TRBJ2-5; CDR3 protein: CASSRDRGFGQETQYF
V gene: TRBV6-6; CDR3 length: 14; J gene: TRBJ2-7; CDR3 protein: CASRNQGDGYEQYF
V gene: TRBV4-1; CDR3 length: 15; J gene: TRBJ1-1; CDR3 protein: CASSHSGGAGGEAFF
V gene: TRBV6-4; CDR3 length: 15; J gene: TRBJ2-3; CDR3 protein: CASSSSGGSADTQYF
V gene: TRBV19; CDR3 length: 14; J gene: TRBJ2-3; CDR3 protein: CASVTSGGSDTQYF
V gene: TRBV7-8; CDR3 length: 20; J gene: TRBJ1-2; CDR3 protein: CASSLRFGRDMASSNYGYTF
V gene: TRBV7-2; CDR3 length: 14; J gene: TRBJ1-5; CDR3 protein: CASSLRQDNQPQHF
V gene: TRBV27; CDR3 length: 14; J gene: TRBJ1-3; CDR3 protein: CASSHGTSENTIYF
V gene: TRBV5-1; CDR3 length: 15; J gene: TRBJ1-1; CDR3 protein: CASSFLGAVDTEAFF
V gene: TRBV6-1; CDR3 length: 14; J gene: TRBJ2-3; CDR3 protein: CASSRDRRADTQYF
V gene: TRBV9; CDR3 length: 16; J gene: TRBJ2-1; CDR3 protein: CASSVAGTGISNEQFF
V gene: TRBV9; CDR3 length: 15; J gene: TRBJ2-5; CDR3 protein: CASSVASGLQETQYF
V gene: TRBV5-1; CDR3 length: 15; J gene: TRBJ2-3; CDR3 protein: CASSFVGSWTDTQYF
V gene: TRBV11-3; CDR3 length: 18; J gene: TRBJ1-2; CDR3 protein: CASSLGVAVGQSNYGYTF
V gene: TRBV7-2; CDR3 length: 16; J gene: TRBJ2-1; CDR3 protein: CASSLSGTSGSNEQFF
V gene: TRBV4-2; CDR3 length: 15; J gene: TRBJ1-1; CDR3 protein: CASSQELGALIEAFF
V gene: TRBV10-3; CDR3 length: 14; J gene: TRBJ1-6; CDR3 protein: CAISELVREGPLHF
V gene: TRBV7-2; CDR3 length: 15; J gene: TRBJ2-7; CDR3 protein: CASSAGTSDYYEQYF
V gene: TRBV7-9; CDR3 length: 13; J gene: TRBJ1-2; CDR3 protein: CASSLKGGYGYTF
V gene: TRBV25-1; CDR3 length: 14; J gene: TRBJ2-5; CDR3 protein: CASSVPGLEETQYF
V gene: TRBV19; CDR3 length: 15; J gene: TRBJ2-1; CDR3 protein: CASNWGGSSYNEQFF
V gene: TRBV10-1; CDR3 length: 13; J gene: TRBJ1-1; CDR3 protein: CASSEQANTEAFF
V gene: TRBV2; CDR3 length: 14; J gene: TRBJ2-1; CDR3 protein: CASREGLAGHEQFF
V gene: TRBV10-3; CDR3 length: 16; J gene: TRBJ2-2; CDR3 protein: CAISESGQHNTGELFF
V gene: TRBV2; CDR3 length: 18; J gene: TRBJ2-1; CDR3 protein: CASSEGSGARSSYNEQFF
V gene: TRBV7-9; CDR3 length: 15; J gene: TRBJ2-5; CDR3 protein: CASSLGATRSETQYF
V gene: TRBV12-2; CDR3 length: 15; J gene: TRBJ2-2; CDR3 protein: CASRSRPIVPGELFF
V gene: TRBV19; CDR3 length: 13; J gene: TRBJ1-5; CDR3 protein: CASSRGGNQPQHF
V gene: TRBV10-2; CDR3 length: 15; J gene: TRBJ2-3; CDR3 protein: CASRMYSGSTDTQYF
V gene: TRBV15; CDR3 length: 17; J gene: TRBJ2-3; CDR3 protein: CATSGLTMSGVTDTQYF
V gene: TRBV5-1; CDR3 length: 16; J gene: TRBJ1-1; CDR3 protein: CASSHRTGGMNTEAFF
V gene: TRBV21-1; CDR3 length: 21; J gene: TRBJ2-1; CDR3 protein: CASSKVLASGGSCSSYNEQFF
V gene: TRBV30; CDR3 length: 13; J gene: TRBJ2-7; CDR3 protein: CAWKAGVIYEQYF
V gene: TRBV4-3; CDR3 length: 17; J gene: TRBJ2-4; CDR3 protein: CASSQDSFGGAKNIQYF
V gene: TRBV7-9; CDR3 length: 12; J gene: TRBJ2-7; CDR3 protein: CASSLQGYEQYF
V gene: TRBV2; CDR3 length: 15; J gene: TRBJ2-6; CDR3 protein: CASSLQGSGANVLTF
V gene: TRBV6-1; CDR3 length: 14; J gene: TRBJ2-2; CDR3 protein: CASRKRGTGRELFF
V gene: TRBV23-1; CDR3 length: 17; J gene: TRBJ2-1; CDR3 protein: CASSQPPTGSSYNEQFF